This T cell receptor beta chain was recovered during a study of sequential checkpoint blockade in melanoma. As for the study in general: First-line arms were nivolumab then ipilimumab, or the reverse, randomized 1:1.

Regarding treatment: randomized to nivolumab then ipilimumab (arm A) or the reverse (arm B). No patient had prior DNA-damaging chemotherapy. This clone was observed a handful of times. The table came from immunoSEQ multiplex PCR; TCRdb's copy has only in-frame clones and leaves some out. This table holds 8,000 to 8,500 clones, around three fifths found once. V shed 4 bases and J 0 bases; nucleotides not matched to a gene: 21. CDR1 and CDR2 from the germline V gene are LGHNA and YNFKEQ. The CDR3 has 22 amino acids. This specimen consisted of CD8+ T cells sorted from blood (inferred from file names), obtained from a patient given nivolumab and ipilimumab in sequence. The receptor's source is a human donor with melanoma. The chain carries TRBV4-2 and TRBJ1-4; TRBD1 agrees at 9 bases. CDR3 amino acids: CASSRGTGSSNFGSATNEKLFF. The CDR3 region has the DNA TGTGCCAGCAGCCGTGGGACAGGGAGTTCGAATTTCGGTTCTGCAACTAATGAAAAACTGTTTTTT.